This TCR beta chain was recovered during a study of regulatory T cells in long-lasting Graves disease. In the study overall: Graves' patients, newly diagnosed, had taken antithyroid drugs under 3 months. Study-wide points: Segments TRBV28, TRBJ1-2 and TRBJ2-5 showed preferential usage in persistent disease.

The time point here: newly diagnosed GD, antithyroid drugs for less than 3 months. From RNA extracted from PBMCs, the TCR library was made. Graves' disease diagnosis relied on American Thyroid Association guidelines. The CDR3 runs 16 residues. Germline V gene data show CDR1 as ENHRY and CDR2 as SYGVKD. V dropped 4 bases and J dropped 2; count of bases not matched to a gene: 7. Assembly of TCR beta libraries relied on iRepertoire HTBI primers together with Arm-PCR of CDR3 regions. TCRdb re-called the multiplex PCR reads through MiXCR, storing one row per CDR3 protein. The sample consists of roughly 420,000 distinct CDR3 sequences, 15% to 20% of them appearing once. Concerning this clonotype: As yet, its antigen is unknown.

These data were also filed under a second study, of T cells in Graves' hyperthyroidism and ophthalmopathy. That study adds: Using the HTBI primer set, a first-round RT-PCR was run on the TCR CDR3.

The chain couples TRBV10-3 to TRBJ2-2, with TRBD1 identical over 7 bases. The TCR was taken from a woman between 25 and 40 years old with Graves disease. Sequencing was performed on peripheral blood mononuclear cells (PBMCs), taken at new diagnosis, from a patient treated with antithyroid drugs. CDR3 region: CAISGQGNANTGELFF. CDR3 DNA sequence: TGTGCCATCAGTGGACAGGGCAACGCAAACACCGGGGAGCTGTTTTTT.